Below are 18 T cell receptor beta chains sequenced from a single sample in a study of blood T cell repertoires in COVID-19. Profiled with immunoSEQ multiplex PCR; TCRdb holds only in-frame clones, not every one. This table holds about 59,000 clones, around 73% found once. The sample was peripheral blood. The receptors derive from a man older than 75 with acute or convalescent COVID-19.

The chain joins TRBV18 to TRBJ2-7; TRBD2 matches at 13 bases. CDR1 is KGHSH, CDR2 LQKENI, per germline. V was pared by 4 bases and J by 3 bases, with 3 bases of the junction left unmatched. This CDR3 has 15 amino acids. The CDR3 loop reads CASSLTSGGIYEQYF. Written as DNA, the CDR3 is TGTGCCAGCTCACTGACTAGCGGGGGGATCTACGAGCAGTACTTC.

The V call is TRBV5-1, the J call TRBJ2-2; TRBD2 matches at 14 bases. The CDR3 loop spans 18 amino acids. From germline, CDR1 is SGHRS and CDR2 YFSETQ. V was pared by 4 bases and J by 3 bases, with 8 bases of the junction left unmatched. Here the CDR3 DNA reads TGCGCCAGCAGCATTCTTCCGGGACTAGCGGGAGACACCGGGGAGCTGTTTTTT. Its protein is CASSILPGLAGDTGELFF.

J is TRBJ2-1 and V is TRBV5-1; 13 bases align to TRBD2. Trimming at V came to 4 bases and at J to 10 bases, leaving 8 bases not matched to a gene. From germline, CDR1 is SGHRS and CDR2 YFSETQ. This CDR3 contains 15 residues. In DNA form, the CDR3 reads TGCGCCAGCAGCGACGGGACTAGCGGGAATCGGGAGCAGTTCTTC. Translating gives CASSDGTSGNREQFF.

J is TRBJ2-2 and V is TRBV29-1; maybe TRBD2 (6 bases). V lost 7 bases and J lost 2, with 14 bases in between. The CDR3 has 14 residues. Germline V gives CDR1 SQVTM, CDR2 ANQGSEA. CDR3 protein: CSALEAGNTGELFF. The CDR3 DNA sequence: TGCAGCGCTCTAGAGGCGGGAAACACCGGGGAGCTGTTTTTT.

The chain carries TRBV6-6 and TRBJ1-6, with TRBD1 matching over 7 bases. The CDR3 length is 15 residues. Trimming at V came to 6 bases and at J to 8 bases, leaving 10 bases not matched to a gene. The germline V gene has CDR1 MNHNY and CDR2 SVGAGI (reference sequence). The CDR3 sequence is CASRKQGSVDSPLHF. In nucleotides, the CDR3 is TGTGCCAGCAGGAAACAGGGGAGTGTAGATTCACCCCTCCACTTT.

The rearrangement links TRBV27 to TRBJ2-3, with D hard to call. The V and J ends lost 6 bases and 0 bases respectively, with 10 bases between them. The CDR3 loop spans 14 amino acids. The V gene's germline CDR1 is MNHEY and CDR2 SMNVEV (reference sequence). CDR3 in DNA: TGTGCCAGCAGCAGGTCCCCTAGCACAGATACGCAGTATTTT. Translating gives CASSRSPSTDTQYF.

A few counts support this clone. The chain uses TRBV2 and TRBJ1-5; possible D gene TRBD1, 5 bases. Germline CDR1 and CDR2: SNHLY and FYNNEI. Between the trimmed V and J ends, which lost 6 bases and 4 bases, there was a span of 10 bases. The CDR3 contains 13 residues. This CDR3 is CASRATANQPQHF. CDR3 DNA: TGTGCCAGCAGAGCGACAGCGAATCAGCCCCAGCATTTT. Full variable domain (outside the CDR3, taken from reference TRBV2 and TRBJ1-5): EPEVTQTPSHQVTQMGQEVILRCVPISNHLYFYWYRQILGQKVEFLVSFYNNEISEKSEIFDDQFSVERPDGSNFTLKIRSTKLEDSAMYFCASRATANQPQHFGDGTRLSIL.

The chain combines TRBV6-1 with TRBJ2-3; D perhaps matches TRBD1 (6 bases). The CDR3 is made up of 15 amino acids. From germline, CDR1 is MNHNS and CDR2 SASEGT. V was trimmed by 5 bases and J by 4 bases, leaving 16 bases between them. The CDR3 spells CASSSFQGPADTQYF. DNA of the CDR3: TGTGCCAGCAGTTCCTTCCAGGGGCCGGCAGATACGCAGTATTTT.

The chain couples TRBV3-1 (or the pseudogene TRBV3-2) to TRBJ1-4; 8 nucleotides agree with TRBD1. V trimming: 4 bases; J trimming: 2 bases; junction bases outside the gene matches: 0. The CDR3 is made up of 14 amino acids. From germline, CDR1 is LGHDT and CDR2 YNNKEL (reference sequence). This CDR3 reads CASSRTGTNEKLFF. The CDR3 DNA follows: TGTGCCAGCAGCCGGACAGGGACTAATGAAAAACTGTTTTTT.

V is TRBV4-1 and J is TRBJ2-6; D perhaps matches TRBD1 (5 bases). Germline V gives CDR1 MGHRA, CDR2 YSYEKL. Trimming took off 0 bases at V and 0 bases at J, with 15 bases between the two ends. The CDR3 contains 19 residues. The CDR3 DNA sequence: TGCGCCAGCAGCCAAGATCCTGCAGGGCTAAGCTCTGGGGCCAACGTCCTGACTTTC. Amino acids: CASSQDPAGLSSGANVLTF.

The chain combines TRBV19 with TRBJ1-3; TRBD1 matches 9 bases. This CDR3 has 16 residues. Germline V CDR1 and CDR2: LNHDA, SQIVND (reference sequence). The V and J ends lost 5 bases and 4 bases, in that order; junction bases with no gene match: 9. The CDR3 DNA reads TGTGCCAGTAGTCCCCGGGACAGGGTCTCCGGAAACACCATATATTTT. It yields the protein CASSPRDRVSGNTIYF.

The chain carries TRBV29-1 and TRBJ2-7, with D perhaps TRBD2 (6 bases). The CDR3 loop spans 12 amino acids. Looked up from germline, CDR1 is SQVTM and CDR2 is ANQGSEA. The ends were cut back, 0 bases at V and 6 bases at J, with 9 bases in the middle. CDR3 amino acids: CSVEDLASEQYF. DNA of the CDR3: TGCAGCGTTGAAGATCTAGCGAGCGAGCAGTACTTC.

This clone was counted only a few times. The chain employs TRBV9 and TRBJ2-1; maybe TRBD2 (5 bases). The germline gives CDR1 SGDLS, CDR2 YYNGEE. Trimming left V 5 bases short and J 5 bases short, with 8 bases between. The CDR3 covers 12 residues. CDR3 in amino acids: CASSLLDNEQFF. The DNA for the CDR3 is TGTGCCAGCAGTTTACTAGACAATGAGCAGTTCTTC.

The rearrangement joins TRBV6-4 to TRBJ2-1; a possible D gene is TRBD1 (6 bases). Germline V gene sequence: CDR1 MRHNA, CDR2 SNTAGT. The germline V and J ends were trimmed by 4 bases and 3 bases, with 7 bases remaining between them. The CDR3 totals 13 residues. CDR3 region: CASSAQGYNEQFF. In nucleotides, the CDR3 is TGTGCCAGCAGTGCACAGGGCTACAATGAGCAGTTCTTC.

Regarding this clone: Other DNA sequences in the sample encode the same CDR3. The chain carries TRBV5-1 and TRBJ2-5; D call uncertain. Germline lookup yields CDR1 SGHRS and CDR2 YFSETQ. The V and J ends lost 0 bases and 5 bases respectively, with 8 bases between them. The CDR3 length is 13 residues. CDR3: CASSLELRETQYF. CDR3 nucleotides: TGCGCCAGCAGCTTGGAACTTCGGGAGACCCAGTACTTC.

The CDR3 is CASSSQGNYNSPLHF. In DNA, the CDR3 is TGTGCCAGCAGTTCTCAGGGAAATTATAATTCACCCCTCCACTTT. The chain employs TRBV7-2 and TRBJ1-6; possible D gene TRBD1, 5 bases. Germline CDR1 is SGHTA and CDR2 is FQGNSA. The ends were cut back, 6 bases at V and 4 bases at J, with 13 bases in the middle. There are 15 residues in the CDR3.

The chain uses TRBV7-9 and TRBJ2-2; the D is unclear. The germline gives CDR1 SEHNR, CDR2 FQNEAQ (reference sequence). V gave up 3 bases and J gave up 6 bases, with 2 bases separating them. The CDR3 extends over 11 amino acids. This chain's CDR3 is CASSFAGELFF. CDR3 in DNA: TGTGCCAGCAGCTTCGCCGGGGAGCTGTTTTTT.

The chain couples TRBV6-5 to TRBJ1-5; 8 positions agree with TRBD1. The ends lost 6 bases at V and 2 bases at J; junction bases unmatched: 6. The germline V gene encodes CDR1 MNHEY and CDR2 SVGAGI. The CDR3 runs to 15 residues. CDR3 bases: TGTGCCAGCAGACCGGACAGGGTAGGCAATCAGCCCCAGCATTTT. This sequence encodes CASRPDRVGNQPQHF.